These 20 T cell receptor beta chains originate from one sample sequenced in a study of CXCR3-negative and CXCR3-positive naive CD8 T cells. Study-level points and caveats: CXCR3-positive naive cells carried more hydrophobic TRB CDR3s than CXCR3-negative ones.

These receptors' antigens are unknown. The method, 5' RACE with UMI labels, was used to prepare the TRB cDNA libraries. Reprocessing the 5' RACE reads, TCRdb reports a single entry for every CDR3 protein and omits DNA. This sample lists approximately 90,000 distinct CDR3 sequences; its ten largest clones have less than 0.6%. The sequenced sample consisted of naive CXCR3+ CD8+ T cells from blood. Specified subset: CD45RO-CCR7+CD27+CD95- naive CD8+ T cells expressing CXCR3 (TNR3+). The receptors here all came from a human donor in good health. Some clones in this sample may be carry-over from other donors' samples.

The rearrangement uses TRBV27 and TRBJ2-1; TCRdb selects TRBD2, and the lack of DNA leaves this call unchecked. From germline, CDR1 is MNHEY and CDR2 SMNVEV (reference sequence). The CDR3 has 15 residues. The CDR3 spells CASSLSPGGHNEQFF.

The CDR3 loop is CASSQEGAQPQHF. The chain links TRBV4-1 to TRBJ1-5; no DNA is available, so the TRBD1 call from TCRdb remains unchecked. The CDR3 runs 13 residues. Germline V lookup: CDR1 MGHRA, CDR2 YSYEKL.

The J gene is TRBJ2-1, the V gene TRBV6-2 or TRBV6-3; lacking DNA, the TRBD1 call made by TCRdb goes unchecked. Germline CDR1 and CDR2: MNHEY and SVGEGT. The CDR3 totals 18 residues. The CDR3 loop reads CASSTGLTSSTTYNEQFF.

This chain connects TRBV10-3 to TRBJ2-3; TCRdb lists TRBD1, though no DNA is available to test this call. Germline CDR1 and CDR2: ENHRY and SYGVKD. This CDR3 comprises 13 residues. The CDR3 is CAITGTTTDTQYF.

The rearrangement uses TRBV5-1 and TRBJ1-2. CDR1 is SGHRS, CDR2 YFSETQ, per germline. The CDR3 covers 13 residues. The CDR3 sequence: CASSWEPTDGYTF. Based on the CDR3 plus reference TRBV5-1 and TRBJ1-2, the full variable domain is KAGVTQTPRYLIKTRGQQVTLSCSPISGHRSVSWYQQTPGQGLQFLFEYFSETQRNKGNFPGRFSGRQFSNSRSEMNVSTLELGDSALYLCASSWEPTDGYTFGSGTRLTVV.

The J gene is TRBJ2-7, the V gene TRBV5-1; TCRdb reports TRBD1, a call that lacks DNA to check it against. CDR1 and CDR2 (germline): SGHRS, YFSETQ. This CDR3 contains 13 residues. The chain's CDR3 is CASSFTGHYEQYF.

The chain uses TRBV6-6 and TRBJ2-5; the D gene TCRdb calls, TRBD2, cannot be checked with no DNA. Germline CDR1 is MNHNY and CDR2 is SVGAGI (reference sequence). The CDR3 is 15 amino acids. CDR3 sequence: CASSYNRGGVETQYF.

The rearrangement joins TRBV12-3 or TRBV12-4 to TRBJ1-5; with no DNA, the TCRdb D assignment of TRBD1 cannot be verified. This CDR3 region has 16 residues. CDR3 sequence: CASSSRGLGKNQPQHF.

V usage is TRBV9 and J usage is TRBJ2-7; TCRdb returns TRBD2, unconfirmable since there is no DNA. Germline CDR1 reads SGDLS; CDR2 reads YYNGEE. The CDR3 is 16 residues long. CDR3 sequence reads: CASSGGSGTSSYEQYF.

This rearrangement joins TRBV6-5 to TRBJ2-2. The CDR3 consists of 13 residues. The germline CDR1 and CDR2 sequences are MNHEY and SVGAGI. The CDR3 sequence is CASSYKGTGELFF.

V usage is TRBV7-9 and J usage is TRBJ1-2; TCRdb selects TRBD1, and the lack of DNA leaves this call unchecked. CDR3 length: 16 amino acids. CDR1 is SEHNR, CDR2 FQNEAQ, per germline (reference sequence). The CDR3: CASSAAGTGSIDGYTF.

The CDR3 reads CASSLDSLTVGEQYF. The chain recombines TRBV28 with TRBJ2-7; TCRdb's D gene call, TRBD1, goes unchecked for lack of DNA. The CDR3 is made up of 15 amino acids. From germline, CDR1 is MDHEN and CDR2 SYDVKM.

The CDR3: CASSYLGGGFGANVLTF. The gene calls are TRBV6-5 and TRBJ2-6; TCRdb indicates TRBD1, and absent DNA this call remains unverified. This CDR3 has 17 amino acids. The germline CDR1 and CDR2 sequences are MNHEY and SVGAGI.

The chain links TRBV5-1 to TRBJ1-1; TCRdb reports TRBD1, a call that lacks DNA to check it against. CDR1 SGHRS and CDR2 YFSETQ come from the germline V gene. This CDR3 spans 13 amino acids. The CDR3 loop is CASSLSYGNEAFF.

The chain couples TRBV12-3 or TRBV12-4 to TRBJ2-2; TCRdb gives TRBD1 as the D gene, but with no DNA this cannot be confirmed. The CDR3 runs 16 residues. The CDR3 sequence is CASSLEGWSNTGKLFF.

This chain links TRBV29-1 with TRBJ1-1. The CDR3 contains 11 residues. Germline lookup yields CDR1 SQVTM and CDR2 ANQGSEA. The CDR3 loop is CSVGGRTEAFF.

The genes are TRBV20-1 and TRBJ2-1; the D gene TCRdb calls, TRBD1, cannot be checked with no DNA. CDR1 is DFQATT and CDR2 is SNEGSKA in the germline V gene (reference sequence). The CDR3 spans 14 residues. CDR3 protein: CSAPREGDYNEQFF.

The chain is built from TRBV28 and TRBJ1-2; TCRdb's D gene call, TRBD1, goes unchecked for lack of DNA. The CDR3 length is 16 residues. Per the germline V gene, CDR1 is MDHEN and CDR2 is SYDVKM. The CDR3 spells CASSLLASGSFDGYTF.

This rearrangement joins TRBV5-1 to TRBJ2-7; TCRdb proposes TRBD2, but this gene call is untestable without DNA. From germline, CDR1 is SGHRS and CDR2 YFSETQ. CDR3 length: 14 residues. CDR3 in amino acids: CASSLSWGDYEQYF.

V usage is TRBV5-1 and J usage is TRBJ1-4. Germline loops: CDR1 SGHRS, CDR2 YFSETQ. The CDR3 length is 14 residues. CDR3 in amino acids: CASSLSAPNEKLFF. The full variable domain, its missing parts supplied by reference TRBV5-1 and TRBJ1-4, is KAGVTQTPRYLIKTRGQQVTLSCSPISGHRSVSWYQQTPGQGLQFLFEYFSETQRNKGNFPGRFSGRQFSNSRSEMNVSTLELGDSALYLCASSLSAPNEKLFFGSGTQLSVL.